Presented here are 27 T cell receptor beta chains from one specimen sequenced in a study of control samples from healthy donors and cancer patients. The data were produced by immunoSEQ multiplex PCR, yet TCRdb's version contains in-frame clones alone and is incomplete. The table shows 130,000 to 150,000 clones, with about 95% occurring only once. The material sequenced was PBMCs. These receptors originate from a man between 60 and 75 years old with colorectal cancer.

The rearrangement links TRBV6-2 or TRBV6-3 to TRBJ2-3; TRBD2 is a possible D gene (6 bases). This CDR3 region has 15 residues. Germline V gene sequence: CDR1 MNHEY, CDR2 SVGEGT. V lost 0 bases to trimming and J lost 12 bases, with 19 bases between them. The CDR3 here is CASSYSGVGTPEQYF. DNA for the CDR3: TGTGCCAGCAGTTACTCAGGGGTAGGGACTCCGGAACAGTATTTT.

This clone was counted once. The genes are TRBV19 and TRBJ1-4, with 8 positions matching TRBD1. Germline assignment: CDR1 LNHDA and CDR2 SQIVND (reference sequence). The junction had 3 bases not matched to a gene; V was cut back by 6 bases and J by 0 bases. The CDR3 runs to 15 residues. Here the CDR3 reads CASSSQGATNEKLFF. The CDR3 coding sequence is TGTGCCAGTAGCTCACAGGGGGCAACTAATGAAAAACTGTTTTTT.

V gene TRBV9 combines with J gene TRBJ2-5; 11 bases agree with TRBD2. CDR1 is SGDLS, CDR2 YYNGEE, per germline. The CDR3 is made up of 16 amino acids. With V trimmed by 3 bases and J by 2 bases, 6 bases remained unmatched. The CDR3 is CASSGRLAGLQETQYF. CDR3 bases: TGTGCCAGCAGCGGGAGACTAGCGGGGTTGCAAGAGACCCAGTACTTC. The whole variable domain, remainder taken from reference TRBV9 and TRBJ2-5, is DSGVTQTPKHLITATGQRVTLRCSPRSGDLSVYWYQQSLDQGLQFLIQYYNGEERAKGNILERFSAQQFPDLHSELNLSSLELGDSALYFCASSGRLAGLQETQYFGPGTRLLVL.

The chain employs TRBV6-1 and TRBJ2-5, with D uncertain. This CDR3 has 14 amino acids. V lost 2 bases to trimming and J lost 1 base, with 8 bases between them. Germline CDR1 is MNHNS and CDR2 is SASEGT. CDR3 DNA: TGTGCCAGCAGTGAAATGTACAGCCAAGAGACCCAGTACTTC. It is translated as CASSEMYSQETQYF.

This chain connects TRBV2 to TRBJ2-7, with 7 bases fitting TRBD1. CDR3 size: 14 residues. Germline CDR1 reads SNHLY; CDR2 reads FYNNEI. V was pared by 3 bases and J by 5 bases, with 7 bases of the junction left unmatched. CDR3 coding DNA: TGTGCCAGCAGTGACCCGACAGGGATACACGAGCAGTACTTC. It codes for CASSDPTGIHEQYF.

The chain couples TRBV2 to TRBJ2-5; D gene uncertain. The CDR3 length is 11 residues. Trimming removed 3 bases from V and 1 base from J, with 0 bases in between. The germline V gene has CDR1 SNHLY and CDR2 FYNNEI. The CDR3: CASSDQETQYF. DNA for the CDR3: TGTGCCAGCAGTGACCAAGAGACCCAGTACTTC.

The CDR3 spells CASSQWTGNYGYTF. The DNA of the CDR3 is TGCGCCAGCAGCCAATGGACAGGGAACTATGGCTACACCTTC. The chain has TRBV4-3 and TRBJ1-2; TRBD1 aligns across 8 bases. The CDR3 extends over 14 amino acids. CDR1 is LGHNA and CDR2 is YSLEER in the germline V gene. Trimming removed 2 bases from V and 2 bases from J; junction bases left unmatched: 1.

The chain is built from TRBV19 and TRBJ2-3; D remains unclear. V was cut by 10 bases and J by 2 bases, with 10 bases left in between. In germline, CDR1 is LNHDA, CDR2 SQIVND (reference sequence). The CDR3 spans 12 residues. CDR3 sequence: CATTENTDTQYF. CDR3 in DNA: TGTGCCACCACAGAGAACACAGATACGCAGTATTTT.

The genes are TRBV6-1 and TRBJ2-4; 8 bases are shared with TRBD2. The junction had 6 bases not matched to a gene; V was cut back by 0 bases and J by 5 bases. The CDR3 runs 16 residues. Germline loops: CDR1 MNHNS, CDR2 SASEGT. CDR3 protein: CASSEAVSGVQNIQYF. The CDR3, as DNA: TGTGCCAGCAGTGAAGCTGTTAGCGGGGTCCAAAACATTCAGTACTTC.

The V call is TRBV10-3, the J call TRBJ1-4; D is uncertain. The CDR3 is 13 amino acids. Deletions cut 2 bases from V and 4 bases from J, with 5 bases between. Looked up from germline, CDR1 is ENHRY and CDR2 is SYGVKD. CDR3 coding DNA: TGTGCCATCAGTGAGGAGATTAATGAAAAACTGTTTTTT. It is translated as CAISEEINEKLFF.

This chain links TRBV7-2 with TRBJ1-2, with 7 bases fitting TRBD1. The V and J ends lost 5 bases and 4 bases, in that order; junction bases with no gene match: 10. CDR1 and CDR2 from the germline V gene are SGHTA and FQGNSA. The CDR3 has 15 amino acids. CDR3: CASSPSGGDSYGYTF. CDR3 bases: TGTGCCAGCAGCCCGAGTGGTGGGGACAGCTATGGCTACACCTTC.

V and J are TRBV27 and TRBJ1-2; no clear D gene. The CDR3 runs to 15 residues. Germline V gene lookup returns CDR1 MNHEY and CDR2 SMNVEV (reference sequence). V lost 5 bases, J lost 8 bases, and 21 bases lay in between. The CDR3 here is CASSPGSGPLRGYTF. CDR3 nucleotide sequence: TGTGCCAGCAGTCCGGGCAGCGGGCCTCTTAGGGGCTACACCTTC.

The V and J genes are TRBV19 and TRBJ1-5; tentatively, D is TRBD1 (5 bases). Germline-derived CDR1 and CDR2 are LNHDA and SQIVND (reference sequence). V shed 4 bases and J shed 7 bases, with 11 bases lying between them. CDR3 length: 13 amino acids. The CDR3 reads CASSTDSSQPQHF. The CDR3 region has the DNA TGTGCCAGTAGTACTGACAGTTCGCAGCCCCAGCATTTT.

The V and J genes are TRBV5-1 and TRBJ2-5, with 9 positions matching TRBD1. The V segment lost 4 bases and the J segment 5 bases; nucleotides outside the gene matches: 12. Germline CDR1 is SGHRS and CDR2 is YFSETQ. The CDR3 runs 16 residues. CDR3 in amino acids: CASSIGTQGARETQYF. As DNA, the CDR3 is TGCGCCAGCAGCATAGGTACACAGGGGGCGCGGGAGACCCAGTACTTC.

The chain links TRBV5-4 to TRBJ2-2; D is undetermined. With 3 bases removed from V and 0 bases from J, the gap between germline ends came to 9 bases. Germline assignment: CDR1 SGHNT and CDR2 YYREEE (reference sequence). The CDR3 is made up of 15 amino acids. The CDR3 sequence is CASSSSHPNTGELFF. The DNA of the CDR3 is TGTGCCAGCAGCTCCTCTCACCCGAACACCGGGGAGCTGTTTTTT.

The table lists this clone with a count of one. The chain has TRBV9 and TRBJ2-2, with D possibly being TRBD1 (6 bases). Trimming took 1 base from V and 4 from J, leaving 14 bases between them. Germline V gene lookup returns CDR1 SGDLS and CDR2 YYNGEE. CDR3 size: 16 residues. CDR3 sequence reads: CASSVLGQPSTGELFF. The DNA of the CDR3 is TGTGCCAGCAGCGTACTCGGACAGCCTTCCACCGGGGAGCTGTTTTTT. Filled out from reference TRBV9 and TRBJ2-2, the complete variable domain reads DSGVTQTPKHLITATGQRVTLRCSPRSGDLSVYWYQQSLDQGLQFLIQYYNGEERAKGNILERFSAQQFPDLHSELNLSSLELGDSALYFCASSVLGQPSTGELFFGEGSRLTVL.

The CDR3 region is CSVPKWGGYGYTF. CDR3 coding DNA: TGCAGCGTTCCAAAATGGGGCGGCTATGGCTACACCTTC. The chain uses TRBV29-1 and TRBJ1-2, with D possibly TRBD1 on 5 matching bases. From germline, CDR1 is SQVTM and CDR2 ANQGSEA. CDR3 length equals 13 residues. Trimming removed 5 bases from V and 4 bases from J, with 14 bases in between. The full variable domain, with the rest looked up from reference TRBV29-1 and TRBJ1-2, is SAVISQKPSRDICQRGTSLTIQCQVDSQVTMMFWYRQQPGQSLTLIATANQGSEATYESGFVIDKFPISRPNLTFSTLTVSNMSPEDSSIYLCSVPKWGGYGYTFGSGTRLTVV.

This chain joins TRBV7-9 and TRBJ1-2; D gene ambiguous. V was shortened by 0 bases and J by 13 bases, with 15 bases between the two germline ends. Germline V gene data show CDR1 as SEHNR and CDR2 as FQNEAQ (reference sequence). The CDR3 consists of 13 residues. CDR3 in DNA: TGTGCCAGCAGCTTAGCGGCGTTGACGGGTGTCACCTTC. Protein product: CASSLAALTGVTF.

The chain is built from TRBV19 and TRBJ1-2; possibly TRBD1 for D (6 bases). Germline CDR1 is LNHDA and CDR2 is SQIVND (reference sequence). V was trimmed by 6 bases and J by 6 bases, leaving 14 bases between them. CDR3 size: 13 residues. The CDR3 reads CASSGQYFDGYTF. CDR3 coding DNA: TGTGCCAGTAGCGGACAGTATTTCGATGGCTACACCTTC.

The rearrangement joins TRBV5-4 to TRBJ1-2; 9 nucleotides align to TRBD1. CDR3 length equals 15 residues. CDR1 is SGHNT, CDR2 YYREEE, per germline (reference sequence). Trimming removed 3 bases from V and 7 bases from J; junction bases left unmatched: 10. Written as DNA, the CDR3 is TGTGCCAGCAGCTACCCCGGGGGGACAGGGAGTGGCTACACCTTC. This gives the protein CASSYPGGTGSGYTF.

V gene TRBV28 combines with J gene TRBJ2-3, with a possible D match to TRBD2 (7 bases). The CDR3 is made up of 16 amino acids. Germline V CDR1 and CDR2: MDHEN, SYDVKM. The V end lost 6 bases, the J end lost 3 bases, and 19 bases lay between the germline ends. The CDR3 sequence is CASRSAGAEKTDTQYF. The CDR3, as DNA: TGTGCCAGCAGATCGGCGGGGGCCGAGAAAACAGATACGCAGTATTTT.

The rearrangement joins TRBV6-5 to TRBJ2-1; 8 nucleotides agree with TRBD2. Trimming took 6 bases from V and 4 from J; bases not matched to a gene: 5. CDR3 length: 14 residues. The germline V gene has CDR1 MNHEY and CDR2 SVGAGI. CDR3 protein: CASSVSGAYNEQFF. The DNA of the CDR3 is TGTGCCAGCAGCGTTAGCGGGGCTTACAATGAGCAGTTCTTC.

The V call is TRBV5-1, the J call TRBJ1-6, with D possibly TRBD1 on 6 matching bases. The CDR3 has 15 residues. Germline loops: CDR1 SGHRS, CDR2 YFSETQ. The ends were cut back, 4 bases at V and 5 bases at J, with 13 bases in the middle. The CDR3 loop reads CASSLTDRNNSPLHF. CDR3 sequence (DNA): TGCGCCAGCAGCCTGACCGACAGGAATAATTCACCCCTCCACTTT.

The V gene is TRBV14, the J gene TRBJ2-3; a possible D gene is TRBD2 (6 bases). The ends were cut back, 4 bases at V and 0 bases at J, with 11 bases in the middle. Germline V gene data show CDR1 as SGHDN and CDR2 as FVKESK. The CDR3 is made up of 15 amino acids. CDR3 in DNA: TGTGCCAGCAGCCGAGTACTAGCTAGCACAGATACGCAGTATTTT. Translating gives CASSRVLASTDTQYF. Together with reference TRBV14 and TRBJ2-3, the CDR3 gives the full variable domain: EAGVTQFPSHSVIEKGQTVTLRCDPISGHDNLYWYRRVMGKEIKFLLHFVKESKQDESGMPNNRFLAERTGGTYSTLKVQPAELEDSGVYFCASSRVLASTDTQYFGPGTRLTVL.

In its sample, this clone was seen once. The chain couples TRBV21-1 to TRBJ2-3; TRBD2 is taken as the D call from the table, unchecked against the DNA. TRBV21-1 is assigned pseudogene status. This CDR3 has 15 residues. CDR3: CASNDVSSRTDTQYF. CDR3 DNA sequence: TGTGCCAGCAACGACGTTAGCAGTCGCACAGATACGCAGTATTTT.

The chain recombines TRBV3-1 (or the pseudogene TRBV3-2) with TRBJ2-4; the match to TRBD1 covers 7 bases. After removal of 0 bases from V and 0 bases from J, the junction contained 20 bases not matched to a gene. Looked up from germline, CDR1 is LGHDT and CDR2 is YNNKEL (reference sequence). The CDR3 is 22 residues long. CDR3 protein: CASSQERSRDSAACVAKNIQYF. The CDR3 nucleotides read TGTGCCAGCAGCCAAGAACGGTCCCGGGACAGCGCGGCTTGTGTAGCCAAAAACATTCAGTACTTC.

This clone was observed a single time. V and J are TRBV3-1 (or the pseudogene TRBV3-2) and TRBJ1-6, with D unclear. The CDR3 is 12 residues long. CDR1 is LGHDT, CDR2 YNNKEL, per germline (reference sequence). V gave up 8 bases and J gave up 7 bases, with 9 bases separating them. CDR3 DNA sequence: TGTGCCAGCCGGGAGATAAATTCACCCCTCCACTTT. Residues: CASREINSPLHF.